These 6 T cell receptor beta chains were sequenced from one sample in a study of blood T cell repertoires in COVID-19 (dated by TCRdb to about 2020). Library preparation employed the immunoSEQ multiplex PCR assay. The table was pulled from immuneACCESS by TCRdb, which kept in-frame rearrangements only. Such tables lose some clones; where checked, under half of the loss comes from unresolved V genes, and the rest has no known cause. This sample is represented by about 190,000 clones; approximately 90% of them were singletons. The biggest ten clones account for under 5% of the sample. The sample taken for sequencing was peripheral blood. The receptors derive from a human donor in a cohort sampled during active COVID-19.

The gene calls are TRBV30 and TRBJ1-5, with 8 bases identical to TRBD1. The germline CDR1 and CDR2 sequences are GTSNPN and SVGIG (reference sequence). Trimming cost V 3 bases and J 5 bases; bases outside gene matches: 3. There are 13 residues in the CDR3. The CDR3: CAWSGQGHQPQHF. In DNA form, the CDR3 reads TGTGCCTGGAGCGGACAGGGCCATCAGCCCCAGCATTTT.

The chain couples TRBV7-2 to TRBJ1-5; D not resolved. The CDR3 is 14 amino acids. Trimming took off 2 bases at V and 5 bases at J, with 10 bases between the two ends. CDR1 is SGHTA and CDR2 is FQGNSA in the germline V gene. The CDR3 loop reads CASSLIDGDQPQHF. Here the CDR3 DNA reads TGTGCCAGCAGCTTAATCGACGGAGATCAGCCCCAGCATTTT.

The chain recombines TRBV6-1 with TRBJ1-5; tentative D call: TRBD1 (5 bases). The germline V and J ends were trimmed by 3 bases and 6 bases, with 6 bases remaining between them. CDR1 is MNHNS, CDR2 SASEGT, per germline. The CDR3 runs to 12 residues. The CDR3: CASSEGGQPQHF. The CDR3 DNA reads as TGTGCCAGCAGTGAGGGGGGTCAGCCCCAGCATTTT.

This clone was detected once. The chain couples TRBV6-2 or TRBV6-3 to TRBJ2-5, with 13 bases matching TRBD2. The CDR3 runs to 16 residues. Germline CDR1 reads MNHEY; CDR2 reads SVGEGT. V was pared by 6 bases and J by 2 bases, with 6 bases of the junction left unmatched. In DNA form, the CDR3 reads TGTGCCAGCAGCAAGACTAGCGGGAGGCCTCAAGAGACCCAGTACTTC. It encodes CASSKTSGRPQETQYF.

The chain's CDR3 is CASRTDTGELFF. Written as DNA, the CDR3 is TGTGCCAGCAGAACAGACACCGGGGAGCTGTTTTTT. The rearrangement links TRBV3-1 (or the pseudogene TRBV3-2) to TRBJ2-2; no definite D call. Germline assignment: CDR1 LGHDT and CDR2 YNNKEL (reference sequence). The CDR3 runs 12 residues. The V gene lost 6 bases and the J gene lost 3 bases, with 5 bases spanning the gap.

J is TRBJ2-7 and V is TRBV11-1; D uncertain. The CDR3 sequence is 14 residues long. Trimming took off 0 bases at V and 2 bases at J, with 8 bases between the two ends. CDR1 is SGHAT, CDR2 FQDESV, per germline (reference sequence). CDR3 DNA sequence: TGTGCCAGCAGCTTAGCCCACAGACCCTACGAGCAGTACTTC. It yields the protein CASSLAHRPYEQYF.